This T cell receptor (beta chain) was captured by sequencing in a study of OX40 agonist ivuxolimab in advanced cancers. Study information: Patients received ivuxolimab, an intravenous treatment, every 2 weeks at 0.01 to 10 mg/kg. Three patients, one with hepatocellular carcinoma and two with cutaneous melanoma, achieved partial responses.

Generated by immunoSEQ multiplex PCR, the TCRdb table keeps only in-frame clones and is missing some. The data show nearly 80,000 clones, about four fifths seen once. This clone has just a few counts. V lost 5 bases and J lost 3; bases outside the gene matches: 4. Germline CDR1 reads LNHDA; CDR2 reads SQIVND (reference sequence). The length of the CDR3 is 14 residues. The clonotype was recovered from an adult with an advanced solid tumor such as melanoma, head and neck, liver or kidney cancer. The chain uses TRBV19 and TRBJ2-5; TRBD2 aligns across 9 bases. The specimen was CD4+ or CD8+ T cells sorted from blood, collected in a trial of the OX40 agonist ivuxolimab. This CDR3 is CASSLASGEETQYF. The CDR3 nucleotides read TGTGCCAGTAGTCTGGCTAGCGGGGAAGAGACCCAGTACTTC.